Shown below are 17 T cell receptor beta chains from a single sample sequenced in a study of neoadjuvant anti-PD-1 for oral cavity cancer. The data were produced by immunoSEQ multiplex PCR, yet TCRdb's version contains in-frame clones alone and is incomplete. Found here are around 18,000 clones, roughly 72% of them singletons; the top ten hold roughly 2.8%. The input for sequencing was PBMCs, taken before nivolumab (anti-PD-1) treatment. All receptors come from a person between 35 and 79 years old with oral cavity squamous cell carcinoma.

Comments on this clone: Different DNA sequences within this sample yield the same CDR3. This chain links TRBV29-1 with TRBJ1-5, with 9 bases identical to TRBD1. This CDR3 contains 15 residues. With V trimmed by 6 bases and J by 2 bases, 8 bases remained unmatched. CDR1 is SQVTM, CDR2 ANQGSEA, per germline. The CDR3 protein is CSVVQGAGGNQPQHF. The CDR3 DNA is TGCAGCGTGGTACAGGGGGCGGGTGGCAATCAGCCCCAGCATTTT.

This sequence joins TRBV5-4 and TRBJ2-1; 7 bases are shared with TRBD1. The V and J ends lost 4 bases and 3 bases, in that order; junction bases with no gene match: 13. Germline V gives CDR1 SGHNT, CDR2 YYREEE (reference sequence). This CDR3 region has 17 residues. The CDR3 DNA reads as TGTGCCAGCAGCCCTTCGGGCACCGGGACAGTCTACAATGAGCAGTTCTTC. Residues: CASSPSGTGTVYNEQFF.

The chain carries TRBV6-1 and TRBJ1-5; D is unresolved. CDR3 size: 17 residues. Per the germline V gene, CDR1 is MNHNS and CDR2 is SASEGT. With 4 bases removed from V and 1 base from J, the gap between germline ends came to 17 bases. The CDR3 DNA reads as TGTGCCAGCAGTGCCCGGCGATATGCCCAAAGCAATCAGCCCCAGCATTTT. It specifies CASSARRYAQSNQPQHF.

V usage is TRBV2 and J usage is TRBJ2-2; D may match TRBD1 or TRBD2 (5 bases each). The V gene's germline CDR1 is SNHLY and CDR2 FYNNEI. V lost 4 bases to trimming and J lost 5 bases, with 11 bases between them. The CDR3 totals 14 residues. The DNA for the CDR3 is TGTGCCAGCAGTGTGGGGGAGACAACCGGGGAGCTGTTTTTT. Translated, it gives CASSVGETTGELFF.

CDR3 residues: CAWSVPGGNQPQHF. The CDR3, as DNA: TGTGCCTGGAGCGTTCCGGGAGGGAATCAGCCCCAGCATTTT. The chain is built from TRBV30 and TRBJ1-5; D is undetermined. V was shortened by 3 bases and J by 4 bases, with 13 bases between the two germline ends. There are 14 residues in the CDR3. Looked up from germline, CDR1 is GTSNPN and CDR2 is SVGIG (reference sequence).

The chain carries TRBV9 and TRBJ2-1, with 12 bases matching TRBD2. Germline CDR1 SGDLS, CDR2 YYNGEE. The CDR3 loop spans 15 amino acids. V dropped 2 bases and J dropped 8; count of bases not matched to a gene: 5. The CDR3 DNA reads TGTGCCAGCAGCGTGACTAGCGGGAGATCAGATGAGCAGTTCTTC. Amino acid sequence: CASSVTSGRSDEQFF.

This chain links TRBV18 with TRBJ2-2; D is ambiguous. Between the trimmed V and J ends, which lost 4 bases and 1 base, there was a span of 13 bases. This CDR3 comprises 16 residues. Germline V lookup: CDR1 KGHSH, CDR2 LQKENI. DNA of the CDR3: TGTGCCAGCTCACAAACTCAGGAGAAGAACACCGGGGAGCTGTTTTTT. Its protein is CASSQTQEKNTGELFF.

This chain links TRBV5-1 with TRBJ2-1, with D possibly TRBD1 on 6 matching bases. The CDR3 covers 14 residues. The germline V gene encodes CDR1 SGHRS and CDR2 YFSETQ. V was trimmed by 0 bases and J by 7 bases, leaving 11 bases between them. CDR3 amino acids: CASSLVTGWNEQFF. CDR3 nucleotide sequence: TGCGCCAGCAGCTTGGTAACAGGGTGGAATGAGCAGTTCTTC.

The rearrangement uses TRBV19 and TRBJ1-5, with a possible D match to TRBD1 (5 bases). Germline loops: CDR1 LNHDA, CDR2 SQIVND (reference sequence). V shed 0 bases and J shed 2 bases, with 11 bases lying between them. This CDR3 has 16 residues. The CDR3 DNA follows: TGTGCCAGTAGTATAGATGGGGCAGGTCGCAATCAGCCCCAGCATTTT. Its translation: CASSIDGAGRNQPQHF.

This clone was picked up a small number of times. The genes are TRBV10-3 and TRBJ2-7; 7 nucleotides align to TRBD2. V shed 7 bases and J 3 bases; nucleotides not matched to a gene: 6. This CDR3 has 13 residues. Germline-derived CDR1 and CDR2 are ENHRY and SYGVKD. This chain's CDR3 is CAITPGLGYEQYF. The CDR3 region has the DNA TGTGCCATCACTCCCGGACTAGGCTACGAGCAGTACTTC.

This clone has a handful of counts. CDR3 amino acids: CASSVGQGKSYEQYF. CDR3 DNA: TGTGCCAGCAGCGTAGGGCAGGGGAAGTCCTACGAGCAGTACTTC. This rearrangement joins TRBV7-9 to TRBJ2-7; possibly TRBD1 for D (6 bases). V was clipped by 5 bases and J by 1 base, with 15 bases between them. Germline V gene lookup returns CDR1 SEHNR and CDR2 FQNEAQ (reference sequence). The CDR3 has 15 residues.

The chain carries TRBV11-2 and TRBJ1-1, with D possibly TRBD1 on 5 matching bases. The germline V gene has CDR1 SGHAT and CDR2 FQNNGV. V dropped 7 bases and J dropped 0 bases, with 12 bases sitting between them. This CDR3 is 14 amino acids long. DNA for the CDR3: TGTGCCAGCACAGGGATCTCCATGAACACTGAAGCTTTCTTT. As protein: CASTGISMNTEAFF.

The rearrangement uses TRBV19 and TRBJ2-3, with 9 bases identical to TRBD2. Per the germline V gene, CDR1 is LNHDA and CDR2 is SQIVND (reference sequence). The CDR3 totals 16 residues. V was pared by 0 bases and J by 3 bases, with 4 bases of the junction left unmatched. The CDR3 loop reads CASSIDKREATDTQYF. DNA of the CDR3: TGTGCCAGTAGTATAGATAAGCGGGAGGCGACAGATACGCAGTATTTT. Full variable domain (rest looked up from reference TRBV19 and TRBJ2-3): DGGITQSPKYLFRKEGQNVTLSCEQNLNHDAMYWYRQDPGQGLRLIYYSQIVNDFQKGDIAEGYSVSREKKESFPLTVTSAQKNPTAFYLCASSIDKREATDTQYFGPGTRLTVL.

V and J are TRBV6-1 and TRBJ1-1, with D possibly TRBD1 on 5 matching bases. Looked up from germline, CDR1 is MNHNS and CDR2 is SASEGT. The CDR3 is made up of 13 amino acids. Trimming removed 7 bases at V and 4 bases at J, with 13 bases between. CDR3 region: CASKSRGSTEAFF. The CDR3 coding sequence is TGTGCCAGCAAATCTAGGGGTAGCACTGAAGCTTTCTTT.

This chain joins TRBV9 and TRBJ2-7, with a weak D call TRBD1 (5 bases). CDR1 is SGDLS and CDR2 is YYNGEE in the germline V gene. V was shortened by 6 bases and J by 3 bases, with 13 bases between the two germline ends. The CDR3 runs 13 residues. CDR3 protein: CASNRIDSYEQYF. CDR3 bases: TGTGCCAGCAACCGAATCGACAGCTACGAGCAGTACTTC.

V usage is TRBV19 and J usage is TRBJ2-4; D perhaps matches TRBD2 (5 bases). Germline V lookup: CDR1 LNHDA, CDR2 SQIVND (reference sequence). Trimming took 5 bases from V and 7 from J, leaving 6 bases between them. The length of the CDR3 is 11 residues. The CDR3 DNA reads as TGTGCCAGTAGTCGAGGGAACATTCAGTACTTC. This codes for CASSRGNIQYF. Full variable domain (remainder filled in from reference TRBV19 and TRBJ2-4): DGGITQSPKYLFRKEGQNVTLSCEQNLNHDAMYWYRQDPGQGLRLIYYSQIVNDFQKGDIAEGYSVSREKKESFPLTVTSAQKNPTAFYLCASSRGNIQYFGAGTRLSVL.

The V gene is TRBV30, the J gene TRBJ2-7, with D possibly matching TRBD2 (5 bases). Germline V gene data show CDR1 as GTSNPN and CDR2 as SVGIG (reference sequence). The CDR3 contains 11 residues. V lost 0 bases and J lost 6, with 6 bases in between. CDR3 region: CAWSVRGEQYF. The CDR3 bases are TGTGCCTGGAGTGTACGGGGCGAGCAGTACTTC.